This passage covers 21 T cell receptor beta chains from one sample sequenced in a study of post-analysis software for immune sequencing data. Study-level results: In patients, roughly 5 TRBV segments were more frequent than in controls, with TRBV5-6, TRBV5-1 and TRBV20-1 among them.

Their specific antigens are unknown. The library was made from cDNA and included unique molecular identifiers. One entry per CDR3 protein results from TCRdb running MiXCR on the PCR reads. The table has some 260,000 distinct CDR3 sequences, just over 35% seen once; the top ten hold 4% to 6%. Specimen: blood. Source of these receptors: a girl aged 10-17 years with multiple sclerosis.

This clonotype was seen ten or more times. This chain uses TRBV12-3 or TRBV12-4 with TRBJ1-3; D possibly corresponds to TRBD1 (5 bases). The CDR3 extends over 12 amino acids. Trimming took off 5 bases at V and 9 bases at J, with 11 bases between the two ends. The CDR3 sequence: CASSQQDSTIYF. CDR3 coding DNA: TGTGCCAGCAGTCAACAGGACTCCACCATATATTTT.

Ten or more counts support this clonotype. This sequence joins TRBV5-1 and TRBJ1-2; a weak D match, TRBD1 (5 bases). CDR3 length: 12 amino acids. Per germline, CDR1 SGHRS and CDR2 YFSETQ. V dropped 8 bases and J dropped 0 bases, with 8 bases sitting between them. The CDR3 protein is CASGQANYGYTF. CDR3 coding DNA: TGCGCCAGTGGACAAGCTAACTATGGCTACACCTTC.

Of note for this clonotype: A read error may explain this, as a much larger clone is one base away. The gene calls are TRBV4-1 and TRBJ1-1; a possible D gene is TRBD1 (5 bases). In germline, CDR1 is MGHRA, CDR2 YSYEKL. The length of the CDR3 is 16 residues. V was cut by 0 bases and J by 4 bases, with 15 bases left in between. The CDR3 nucleotides are TGCGCCAGCAGCCAAGATCGGTCAGGGTCGAGCACTGAAGCTTTCTTT. It specifies CASSQDRSGSSTEAFF.

Turning to this clonotype: One end of the junction does not line up with germline, which may come from a read error. The V call is TRBV7-2, the J call TRBJ2-1, with D perhaps being TRBD1 or TRBD2 (7 bases each). Germline CDR1 and CDR2: SGHTA and FQGNSA. The CDR3 totals 15 residues. CDR3 sequence (DNA): TGTGCCAGCAGCTTCAGGGGGGGGTCCTACAATGGGCAGTTCTTC. Translated, it gives CASSFRGGSYNGQFF.

About this clonotype: This could be a read error, since a much larger clone is one nucleotide away. The genes are TRBV7-2 and TRBJ2-1; D unclear. This CDR3 is 14 amino acids long. Germline values: CDR1 SGHTA, CDR2 FQGNSA. With 8 bases removed from V and 0 bases from J, the gap between germline ends came to 11 bases. CDR3 in amino acids: CASGPVGSYNEQFF. CDR3 in DNA: TGTGCCAGCGGCCCGGTCGGCTCCTACAATGAGCAGTTCTTC.

This clonotype has a count of ten or more. This chain links TRBV4-2 with TRBJ1-2; 7 bases match TRBD1. Germline trimming cut 3 bases from V and 1 base from J; bases unmatched to any gene: 2. Germline V gene data show CDR1 as LGHNA and CDR2 as YNFKEQ. The CDR3 contains 14 residues. Written as DNA, the CDR3 is TGTGCCAGCAGCCACCGGGACAGTAACTATGGCTACACCTTC. It yields the protein CASSHRDSNYGYTF.

The sample holds many counts of this clonotype. The chain combines TRBV20-1 with TRBJ2-1, with a tentative D call TRBD2 (6 bases). The CDR3 is 13 amino acids. The V gene lost 6 bases and the J gene lost 8 bases, with 17 bases spanning the gap. The V gene's germline CDR1 is DFQATT and CDR2 SNEGSKA (reference sequence). The chain's CDR3 is CSARAGTFYEQFF. The CDR3 DNA follows: TGCAGTGCCCGGGCCGGGACTTTCTATGAGCAGTTCTTC.

This chain connects TRBV27 to TRBJ2-3; D is possibly TRBD2 (7 bases). The CDR3 consists of 19 residues. Germline CDR1 is MNHEY and CDR2 is SMNVEV (reference sequence). V lost 2 bases and J 1 base, leaving 22 bases between the germline ends. CDR3 in DNA: TGTGCCAGCAGTTTAGCGGGGGCGCCGGCCGTTGGGGGCACAGATACGCAGTATTTT. Protein sequence: CASSLAGAPAVGGTDTQYF.

Turning to this clonotype: A much larger clone sits a single nucleotide away, making a read error possible. J is TRBJ1-6 and V is TRBV5-1; D is ambiguous. This CDR3 has 16 amino acids. Germline-derived CDR1 and CDR2 are SGHRS and YFSETQ. The CDR3 here is CASGLERSSYNSPLHF. For the CDR3, the DNA is TGCGCCAGCGGCTTGGAGAGGAGCTCCTATAATTCACCCCTCCACTTT.

This clonotype has a count of ten or more. The genes are TRBV20-1 and TRBJ2-1, with 8 bases fitting TRBD1. The length of the CDR3 is 17 residues. The J segment lost 7 bases and the V segment lost 0 bases, leaving 14 bases of the junction unmatched. Germline V lookup: CDR1 DFQATT, CDR2 SNEGSKA (reference sequence). In DNA, the CDR3 is TGCAGTGCTAGAGATCTATGGTGGGAACAGGGGGAGAATGAGCAGTTCTTC. Protein sequence: CSARDLWWEQGENEQFF.

This clonotype appeared many times. The V call is TRBV5-6, the J call TRBJ2-7; tentative D call: TRBD2 (5 bases). This CDR3 has 15 residues. V dropped 2 bases and J dropped 0 bases, with 12 bases sitting between them. Germline lookup yields CDR1 SGHDT and CDR2 YYEEEE. The CDR3 sequence is CASSFRGQSSYEQYF. The CDR3 DNA follows: TGTGCCAGCAGCTTCCGGGGTCAGAGCTCCTACGAGCAGTACTTC.

This clonotype was counted between two and nine times. Being one base from a much bigger clone, this may be a read error. This chain connects TRBV29-1 to TRBJ1-2, with no clear D. Per germline, CDR1 SQVTM and CDR2 ANQGSEA. The CDR3 covers 13 residues. V was pared by 7 bases and J by 6 bases, with 18 bases between. CDR3 sequence reads: CSAGLITDDGYTF. CDR3 coding DNA: TGCAGCGCTGGACTGATAACGGACGATGGCTACACCTTC.

This chain connects TRBV6-5 to TRBJ2-5, with unresolved D. This CDR3 has 11 residues. The germline CDR1 and CDR2 sequences are MNHEY and SVGAGI. V was trimmed by 11 bases and J by 3 bases, leaving 10 bases between them. CDR3 bases: TGTGCCCCTCCAAAAAAAGAGACCCAGTACTTC. Its protein is CAPPKKETQYF.

This clonotype was found many times. V usage is TRBV27 and J usage is TRBJ2-1; D is uncertain. CDR1 and CDR2 from the germline V gene are MNHEY and SMNVEV (reference sequence). Trimming pared 3 bases from V and 4 bases from J, leaving 7 bases between. The CDR3 sequence is 13 residues long. CDR3 amino acids: CASSLSRYNEQFF. As DNA, the CDR3 is TGTGCCAGCAGTTTGTCTCGATACAATGAGCAGTTCTTC.

The chain uses TRBV7-2 and TRBJ1-2, with TRBD1 matching 8 bases. The length of the CDR3 is 14 residues. Germline values: CDR1 SGHTA, CDR2 FQGNSA. J was trimmed by 7 bases and V by 6 bases; bases with no gene match: 10. For the CDR3, the DNA is TGTGCCAGCAGTCCCCGGACAGGGCGGGGTGGCTACACCTTC. This sequence encodes CASSPRTGRGGYTF. The whole variable domain, filled in from reference TRBV7-2 and TRBJ1-2, reads GAGVSQSPSNKVTEKGKDVELRCDPISGHTALYWYRQSLGQGLEFLIYFQGNSAPDKSGLPSDRFSAERTGGSVSTLTIQRTQQEDSAVYLCASSPRTGRGGYTFGSGTRLTVV.

This clonotype was detected a few times. The rearrangement joins TRBV28 to TRBJ2-2; no definite D call. The CDR3 has 12 residues. V gave up 2 bases and J gave up 7 bases, with 5 bases separating them. The germline CDR1 and CDR2 sequences are MDHEN and SYDVKM. For the CDR3, the DNA is TGTGCCAGCAGTTTACCCAACGGGGAGCTGTTTTTT. Translating it yields CASSLPNGELFF.

V gene TRBV7-9 combines with J gene TRBJ2-5; TRBD1 aligns across 8 bases. The germline CDR1 and CDR2 sequences are SEHNR and FQNEAQ (reference sequence). CDR3 size: 14 residues. Trimming took 7 bases from V and 4 from J; bases not matched to a gene: 8. Written as DNA, the CDR3 is TGTGCCAGCACCGGACAGGGAGTACGAGAGACCCAGTACTTC. This translates into CASTGQGVRETQYF.

The chain joins TRBV12-3 or TRBV12-4 to TRBJ2-1; D unresolved. V was shortened by 6 bases and J by 5 bases, with 14 bases between the two germline ends. The CDR3 runs to 14 residues. The CDR3 region has the DNA TGTGCCAGCAGCCCCAAGGGCAAGCACAATGAGCAGTTCTTC. This translates into CASSPKGKHNEQFF.

This clonotype was seen many times. This chain connects TRBV12-3 or TRBV12-4 to TRBJ1-4, with a tentative D call TRBD1 (6 bases). The CDR3 spans 14 residues. V dropped 3 bases and J dropped 3 bases, with 8 bases sitting between them. This CDR3 reads CASSLRGANEKLFF. In DNA, the CDR3 is TGTGCCAGCAGTTTGAGGGGGGCTAATGAAAAACTGTTTTTT.

V is TRBV27 and J is TRBJ2-3; D uncertain. CDR1 MNHEY and CDR2 SMNVEV come from the germline V gene (reference sequence). The length of the CDR3 is 16 residues. With 6 bases removed from V and 1 base from J, the gap between germline ends came to 17 bases. The CDR3 sequence is CASRGFMGRGTDTQYF. In DNA form, the CDR3 reads TGTGCCAGCAGAGGGTTTATGGGCCGGGGCACAGATACGCAGTATTTT.

As for this clonotype: A much larger clone lies a single base off, so this may be a read error. The chain joins TRBV7-9 to TRBJ1-1, with D hard to call. Germline CDR1 reads SEHNR; CDR2 reads FQNEAQ (reference sequence). This CDR3 comprises 14 residues. CDR3 nucleotides: TGTGCCAGCAGCTTAAAGTCCCTGAACGCTGAAGCTTTCTTT. Translated, it gives CASSLKSLNAEAFF. The variable domain in full, with the rest retrieved from reference TRBV7-9 and TRBJ1-1, is DTGVSQNPRHKITKRGQNVTFRCDPISEHNRLYWYRQTLGQGPEFLTYFQNEAQLEKSRLLSDRFSAERPKGSFSTLEIQRTEQGDSAMYLCASSLKSLNAEAFFGQGTRLTVV.